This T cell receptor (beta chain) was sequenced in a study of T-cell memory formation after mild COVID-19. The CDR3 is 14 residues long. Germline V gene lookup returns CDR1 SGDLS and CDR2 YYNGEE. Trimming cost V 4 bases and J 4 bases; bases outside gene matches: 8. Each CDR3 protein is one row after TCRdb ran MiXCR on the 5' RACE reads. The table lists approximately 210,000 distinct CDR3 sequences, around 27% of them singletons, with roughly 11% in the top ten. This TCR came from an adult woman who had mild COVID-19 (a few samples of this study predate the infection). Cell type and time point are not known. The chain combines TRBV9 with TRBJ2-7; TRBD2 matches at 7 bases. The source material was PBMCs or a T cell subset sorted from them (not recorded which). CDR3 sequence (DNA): TGTGCCAGCAGCCTCGGGACTAACCCTTACGAGCAGTACTTC. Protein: CASSLGTNPYEQYF.